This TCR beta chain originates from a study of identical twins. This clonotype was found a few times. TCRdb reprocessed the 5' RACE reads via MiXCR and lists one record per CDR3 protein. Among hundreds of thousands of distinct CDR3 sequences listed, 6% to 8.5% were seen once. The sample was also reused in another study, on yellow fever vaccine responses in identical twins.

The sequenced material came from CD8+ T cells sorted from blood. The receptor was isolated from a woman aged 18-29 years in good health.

The CDR3 nucleotides read TGTGCCAGCAGCTCCGGGACAGGGGCCTATGGCTACACCTTC. This sequence encodes CASSSGTGAYGYTF. J is TRBJ1-2 and V is TRBV13, with TRBD1 identical over 10 bases. The germline V gene has CDR1 PRHDT and CDR2 FYEKMQ (reference sequence). The trim removed 4 bases at V and 4 bases at J, leaving 3 bases unmatched. The CDR3 sequence is 14 residues long. Filled out from reference TRBV13 and TRBJ1-2, the complete variable domain reads AAGVIQSPRHLIKEKRETATLKCYPIPRHDTVYWYQQGPGQDPQFLISFYEKMQSDKGSIPDRFSAQQFSDYHSELNMSSLELGDSALYFCASSSGTGAYGYTFGSGTRLTVV.